This T cell receptor (beta chain) was recovered during a study of regulatory T cells in long-lasting Graves disease. As for time point: newly diagnosed GD, antithyroid drugs for less than 3 months. From PBMCs, RNA was extracted and then used to make the TCR library. Roughly 8.2-milliliter peripheral blood samples went into EDTA tubes. Germline V CDR1 and CDR2: SNHLY, FYNNEI. The CDR3 consists of 15 residues. Trimming took off 4 bases at V and 3 bases at J, with 13 bases between the two ends. At least ten counts were recorded for this clonotype. The antigen is unknown. Arm-PCR of CDR3 regions and iRepertoire HTBI primers were used to build TCR beta libraries. TCRdb independently ran MiXCR on the multiplex PCR reads; one entry per CDR3 protein. The sample comprises 240,000 or so distinct CDR3 sequences, 20% of which are singletons, and more than 11% rests with the top ten. General study points: Few sampled subjects may have lowered accuracy. There was favoring of TRBV28, TRBJ1-2 and TRBJ2-5 in persistent disease.

The clonotype originates from a female donor with Graves disease. The material sequenced was peripheral blood mononuclear cells (PBMCs), taken at new diagnosis, from a patient treated with antithyroid drugs. This sequence joins TRBV2 and TRBJ2-1, with D possibly matching TRBD1 (5 bases). This CDR3 is CASSAARVVYNEQFF. CDR3 DNA: TGTGCCAGCAGTGCAGCCAGGGTAGTCTACAATGAGCAGTTCTTC.